These 19 T cell receptor beta chains were all obtained from the same sample, sequenced in a study of blood T cells in healthy people across ages. Primers used in a second PCR of roughly 6 to 12 cycles were a sample-barcoded 5' primer and a J-beta primer mix. A single record per CDR3 protein comes from TCRdb applying MiXCR to the 5' RACE reads. The sample includes about 1,800,000 distinct CDR3 sequences, under 30% of them seen just once. The specimen was blood. The receptors here all came from a woman aged 30 to 39 in good health.

The V and J genes are TRBV5-1 and TRBJ1-1; D is uncertain. The germline gives CDR1 SGHRS, CDR2 YFSETQ. The CDR3 spans 14 residues. The V end was cut by 0 bases, the J end by 1 base, with 7 bases between. CDR3 sequence reads: CASSLDIGNTEAFF. Here the CDR3 DNA reads TGCGCCAGCAGCTTGGATATTGGGAACACTGAAGCTTTCTTT.

V usage is TRBV20-1 and J usage is TRBJ2-2; D is unresolved. Germline V lookup: CDR1 DFQATT, CDR2 SNEGSKA (reference sequence). Trimming removed 6 bases at V and 6 bases at J, with 11 bases between. This CDR3 spans 12 amino acids. The CDR3 DNA is TGCAGTGCCGAGAGGACCTCCGGGGAGCTGTTTTTT. Amino acids: CSAERTSGELFF.

This clonotype was seen only a few times. V gene TRBV13 combines with J gene TRBJ1-2, with D tentatively TRBD1 (5 bases). The V gene's germline CDR1 is PRHDT and CDR2 FYEKMQ (reference sequence). Trimming shortened V by 5 bases and J by 4 bases, and 14 bases separated the two germline ends. CDR3 length: 14 residues. The CDR3 DNA follows: TGTGCCAGCAGCCGACGGGGACGGGCCTATGGCTACACCTTC. Encoded protein: CASSRRGRAYGYTF.

This sequence joins TRBV6-4 and TRBJ2-2; D is ambiguous. Trimming removed 7 bases at V and 2 bases at J, with 11 bases between. This CDR3 contains 14 residues. The V gene's germline CDR1 is MRHNA and CDR2 SNTAGT. The CDR3 loop is CASKRTTNTGELFF. The CDR3 DNA reads as TGTGCCAGCAAGAGGACCACCAACACCGGGGAGCTGTTTTTT.

Concerning this clonotype: Being one base from a much bigger clone, this may be a read error. The rearrangement links TRBV29-1 to TRBJ2-4, with unresolved D. This CDR3 is 13 amino acids long. Trimming cost V 2 bases and J 13 bases, with 18 bases left between them. Germline CDR1 SQVTM, CDR2 ANQGSEA. CDR3 DNA: TGCAGCGTTGAAAAGGCCAGACACAATGAGCAGTACTTC. Amino acids: CSVEKARHNEQYF.

This clonotype was counted between two and nine times. The chain combines TRBV29-1 with TRBJ1-2; D not certain. There are 12 residues in the CDR3. Trimming cost V 7 bases and J 2 bases, with 11 bases left between them. Germline CDR1 and CDR2: SQVTM and ANQGSEA. Here the CDR3 reads CSGGQQNYGYTF. CDR3 coding DNA: TGCAGCGGTGGGCAGCAAAACTATGGCTACACCTTC.

This clonotype was observed a handful of times. The chain links TRBV6-1 to TRBJ2-1; D is unresolved. V gave up 0 bases and J gave up 0 bases, with 9 bases separating them. Germline V gene sequence: CDR1 MNHNS, CDR2 SASEGT. This CDR3 has 16 amino acids. The CDR3 loop is CASSEAETVSYNEQFF. The DNA for the CDR3 is TGTGCCAGCAGTGAAGCAGAAACGGTCTCCTACAATGAGCAGTTCTTC.

The chain uses TRBV5-4 and TRBJ2-5, with 8 bases that match TRBD1. Germline V CDR1 and CDR2: SGHNT, YYREEE (reference sequence). The ends lost 4 bases at V and 11 bases at J; junction bases unmatched: 13. This CDR3 is 14 amino acids long. CDR3 region: CASSPQDRVDEQYF. For the CDR3, the DNA is TGTGCCAGCAGCCCCCAGGACAGGGTCGATGAGCAGTACTTC.

The genes are TRBV7-9 and TRBJ2-3; D tentatively reads TRBD1 or TRBD2 (5 bases each). The CDR3 totals 15 residues. Trimming pared 6 bases from V and 0 bases from J, leaving 13 bases between. Germline CDR1 reads SEHNR; CDR2 reads FQNEAQ (reference sequence). The CDR3 nucleotides are TGTGCCAGCAGATGTGGGGGTACTAGCACAGATACGCAGTATTTT. This gives the protein CASRCGGTSTDTQYF.

The genes are TRBV10-3 and TRBJ2-3; 8 nucleotides line up with TRBD2. J was trimmed by 5 bases and V by 0 bases; bases with no gene match: 7. This CDR3 spans 16 amino acids. Germline V lookup: CDR1 ENHRY, CDR2 SYGVKD. The CDR3 spells CAISESCAGGIDTQYF. CDR3 DNA: TGTGCCATCAGTGAGTCGTGTGCGGGAGGTATAGATACGCAGTATTTT.

The sample holds many counts of this clonotype. The CDR3 DNA is TGTGCCACCAGGTCGCAGGATCAAGAGACCCAGTACTTC. Its translation: CATRSQDQETQYF. This sequence joins TRBV24-1 and TRBJ2-5; D remains unclear. Germline-derived CDR1 and CDR2 are KGHDR and SFDVKD. Trimming left V 7 bases short and J 2 bases short, with 10 bases between. The CDR3 spans 13 residues.

This chain connects TRBV27 to TRBJ1-4; D is undetermined. The CDR3 runs to 18 residues. The germline CDR1 and CDR2 sequences are MNHEY and SMNVEV (reference sequence). Trimming shortened V by 1 base and J by 0 bases, and 15 bases separated the two germline ends. For the CDR3, the DNA is TGTGCCAGCAGTTTATTTCGAACACCAAGGCCAACTAATGAAAAACTGTTTTTT. Amino acids: CASSLFRTPRPTNEKLFF.

This clonotype has at least ten counts. The CDR3 protein is CSAREWGQGGNTEAFF. The CDR3 DNA is TGCAGTGCTAGAGAGTGGGGCCAGGGAGGGAACACTGAAGCTTTCTTT. The chain recombines TRBV20-1 with TRBJ1-1; weak D call: TRBD1 (5 bases). From germline, CDR1 is DFQATT and CDR2 SNEGSKA (reference sequence). Trimming shortened V by 0 bases and J by 1 base, and 15 bases separated the two germline ends. The CDR3 has 16 amino acids.

V and J are TRBV20-1 and TRBJ1-5, with D possibly TRBD1 on 6 matching bases. Germline V lookup: CDR1 DFQATT, CDR2 SNEGSKA (reference sequence). There are 15 residues in the CDR3. Trimming cost V 1 base and J 6 bases, with 16 bases left between them. This chain's CDR3 is CSARAWGGLGQPQHF. CDR3 in DNA: TGCAGTGCTAGAGCATGGGGGGGGCTTGGTCAGCCCCAGCATTTT.

For this clonotype: A read error may explain this, as a much larger clone is one base away. V is TRBV12-3 or TRBV12-4 and J is TRBJ2-1, with D uncertain. Trimming removed 6 bases at V and 8 bases at J, with 20 bases between. The CDR3 spans 15 residues. DNA of the CDR3: TGTGCCAGCAGCCCGACCGGAAGACAAGGTCATGAGCAGTTCTTC. It encodes CASSPTGRQGHEQFF.

This chain joins TRBV9 and TRBJ2-6; D gene ambiguous. The V end was cut by 4 bases, the J end by 4 bases, with 9 bases between. The CDR3 loop spans 14 amino acids. Germline-derived CDR1 and CDR2 are SGDLS and YYNGEE. For the CDR3, the DNA is TGTGCCAGCAGCCCCGATCGCGGGGCCAACGTCCTGACTTTC. Protein sequence: CASSPDRGANVLTF.

This chain uses TRBV12-3 or TRBV12-4 with TRBJ1-2; possibly TRBD1 for D (5 bases). Trimming removed 5 bases at V and 13 bases at J, with 20 bases between. This CDR3 spans 13 amino acids. This chain's CDR3 is CASSPPDIWDSTF. The CDR3 DNA reads TGTGCCAGCAGTCCGCCGGATATATGGGACTCCACCTTC.

The V call is TRBV11-2, the J call TRBJ2-3, with unresolved D. The germline CDR1 and CDR2 sequences are SGHAT and FQNNGV. Trimming stripped 1 base from V and 1 base from J, with 9 bases between. The CDR3 covers 15 residues. The CDR3 coding sequence is TGTGCCAGCAGCTTAGTCCGCCTCCGCACAGATACGCAGTATTTT. This sequence encodes CASSLVRLRTDTQYF.

The chain uses TRBV2 and TRBJ1-4; no firm D call. Germline CDR1 SNHLY, CDR2 FYNNEI. The CDR3 length is 14 residues. V lost 8 bases and J lost 2, with 12 bases in between. CDR3 residues: CASSILPTNEKLFF. Here the CDR3 DNA reads TGTGCCAGCTCAATTCTCCCCACTAATGAAAAACTGTTTTTT.